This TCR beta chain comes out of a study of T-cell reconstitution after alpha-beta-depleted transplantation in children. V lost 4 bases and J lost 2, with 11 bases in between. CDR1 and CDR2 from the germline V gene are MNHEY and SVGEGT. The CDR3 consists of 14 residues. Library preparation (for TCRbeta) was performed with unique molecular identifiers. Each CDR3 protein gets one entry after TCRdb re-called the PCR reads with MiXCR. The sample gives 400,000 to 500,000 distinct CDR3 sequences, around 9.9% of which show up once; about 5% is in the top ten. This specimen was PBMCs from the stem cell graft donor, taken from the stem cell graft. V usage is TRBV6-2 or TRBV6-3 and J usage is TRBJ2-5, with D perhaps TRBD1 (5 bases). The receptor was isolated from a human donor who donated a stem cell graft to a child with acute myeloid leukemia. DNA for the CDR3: TGTGCCAGCAGTTGGACGGCAGGGCAAGAGACCCAGTACTTC. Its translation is CASSWTAGQETQYF.